Below, one T cell receptor (beta chain) is given with its context. Its antigen is currently not known. No qualities accompany the bases; no much larger clone lies one base away. The junction shows trimming of 8 bases on V and 2 bases on J, plus 17 bases between the germline ends. CDR1 SGHRS and CDR2 YFSETQ were looked up in the germline V gene. Measured from the cysteine to the phenylalanine, the CDR3 is 15 residues long. Just CDR3 DNA is preserved here, 45 bases in frame from base 1. The method was 5' RACE. The data were produced on an Illumina HiSeq 2500. The second PCR ran for roughly 7 to 11 cycles and used a J-beta primer mix along with a sample-barcoded 5' primer. A unique molecular identifier was introduced onto each TCR beta cDNA molecule by a template-switch 5' adaptor carrying 12 random nucleotides. At least 2.5 million CDR3-containing paired-end reads were obtained from each sample. First-strand cDNA synthesis was performed from all RNA using the Mint cDNA synthesis kit, with priming by a TRBC-specific oligonucleotide. Following uracil-DNA glycosylase treatment, a first 18-cycle PCR with universal primers M1SS and BC2_uni_R was performed on all cDNA. The paper's processing steps were these. For normalization, 1 million high-quality reads were randomly selected from each sample, with every read carrying a distinct molecular identifier. Instead of being binned into consensus sequences, reads with shared molecular identifiers were discarded. MiTCR, set to a Q25 quality threshold and the strictest error-elimination algorithm, was used for CDR3 identification, clonotype clustering and error correction. A nonparametric unseen species model using Euler transformation provided a lower-bound estimate of total TCR beta diversity. TCRdb handled the public reads itself, with Q25 trimming in fastp and clone calling in MiXCR, and kept productive beta chains. Every CDR3 protein is listed once, alongside the most common genes and DNA of its rows. Here the V and J calls rest on TCRdb's processing, not on the authors' analysis. Within this sample are 700,000 to 850,000 distinct CDR3 sequences, with about 34% of them counted one time only. The top ten clonotypes cover 13% of the sample.

Systemically healthy Caucasian individuals from Russia, 39 in total and aged about 6 to 100 years, were included as donors. Around 10 milliliters of peripheral blood were drawn from each donor into EDTA-treated Vacutainer tubes. Ficoll-Paque density-gradient centrifugation was used to isolate PBMCs, with at least 7 million per sample. Trizol reagent was used to extract total RNA from PBMCs, with at least 6 micrograms per sample. For every donor, an aliquot of PBMCs went through flow cytometry to measure the percentages of naive CD45RAhigh/CD27high T cells. This sample is part of a study of blood T cells in healthy people across ages (dated by TCRdb to between 2015 and 2016). The study in broad terms: In model experiments, roughly one uniquely barcoded TCR beta cDNA molecule per two T cells was captured by template switching. Using deep sequencing normalized with unique cDNA molecular identifiers, the study measured how TCR beta repertoire diversity changes with age. The donors were divided into four age groups: young (average around 16 years), middle-aged (around 41), aged (approximately 62) and long-lived (about 90). The study analyzed two additional independent replicas of 1 million unique cDNA reads from the same blood draw for two donors, one aged 18 to 30 and one aged 80 or older. To avoid experimental bias, donors of different ages were spread randomly across the sequencing lanes. The study at large found these results: Donor CMV infection status was unknown, potentially confounding age-related changes in expanded clonotypes. Compared with the aged group, the long-lived group had more naive CD4+ T cells, fewer expanded clones and increased TCR diversity, a pattern suggesting age selection. The percentage of naive T cells measured by flow cytometry correlated strongly with observed TCR beta diversity. Since profiling was done on bulk unsorted PBMCs, naive and antigen-experienced compartments could not be conclusively compared. Estimates of total diversity based on one million sequenced T cells were regarded as lower bounds and as underestimates. Observed TCR beta diversity per million T cells fell roughly linearly with age, and a significant reduction was already apparent by age approximately 41.

The chain links TRBV5-1 with TRBJ2-1; TRBD2 is perhaps the D gene, given 7 matching bases. Sequencing input: blood. The clonotype comes from a young man in good health. The CDR3 region has the sequence CASKEGGVTYNEQFF. In nucleotides, the sequence is TGCGCCAGTAAGGAGGGGGGGGTGACCTACAATGAGCAGTTCTTC.